The present TCR beta chain was sequenced within a study of cytomegalovirus exposure and HLA in healthy donors. Study-wide results and limits: An analysis was carried out at a later point. It showed that HLA-associated TCR beta chains were more clonally expanded than equally common non-associated chains.

A multiplex PCR was run with 60 Vbeta primers and 13 Jbeta primers. Per the original data handling: In a later analysis, around 10 million of about 80 million unique beta chains occurred in at least two donors. The method was immunoSEQ multiplex PCR; TCRdb's version includes in-frame clones alone and lacks a portion of them. V, J and clone size were drawn from that table, and D and trimming were deduced from the DNA. This table holds some 99,000 clones, roughly 70% found once. With V trimmed by 2 bases and J by 6 bases, 7 bases remained unmatched. From germline, CDR1 is LGHNT and CDR2 FRNRAP. This CDR3 comprises 16 residues. Note on this clone: The antigen remains undetermined.

The specimen was PBMCs. The chain employs TRBV12-5 and TRBJ1-6; 7 nucleotides align to TRBD1. The TCR comes from a woman between 65 and 79 years old in good health and CMV-seropositive. DNA of the CDR3: TGTGCTAGTGGTTTGTTAAGTAGGGGGCCTAATTCACCCCTCCACTTT. Protein sequence: CASGLLSRGPNSPLHF.